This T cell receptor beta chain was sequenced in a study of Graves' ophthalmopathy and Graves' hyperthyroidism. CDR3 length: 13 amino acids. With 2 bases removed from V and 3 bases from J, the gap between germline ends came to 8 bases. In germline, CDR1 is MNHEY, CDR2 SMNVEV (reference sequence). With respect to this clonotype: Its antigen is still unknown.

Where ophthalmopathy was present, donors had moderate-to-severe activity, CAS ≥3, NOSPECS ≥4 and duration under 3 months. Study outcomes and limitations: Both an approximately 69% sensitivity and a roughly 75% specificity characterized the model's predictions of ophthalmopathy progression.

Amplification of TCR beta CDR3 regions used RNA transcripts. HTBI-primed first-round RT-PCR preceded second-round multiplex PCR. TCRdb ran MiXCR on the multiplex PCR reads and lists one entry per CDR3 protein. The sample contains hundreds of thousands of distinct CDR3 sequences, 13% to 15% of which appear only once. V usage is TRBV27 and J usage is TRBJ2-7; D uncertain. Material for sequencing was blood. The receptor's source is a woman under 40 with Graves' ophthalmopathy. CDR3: CASSLGPNYEQYF. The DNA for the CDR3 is TGTGCCAGCAGTTTAGGTCCGAACTACGAGCAGTACTTC.